These 14 T cell receptor beta chains came from one sample sequenced in a study of blood T cells in healthy people across ages. PCR was performed a second time for 7 to 11 cycles using a sample-barcoded 5' primer and a J-beta primer mix. TCRdb re-called the 5' RACE reads with MiXCR, one entry per CDR3 protein. The sample gives roughly 1.7 million distinct CDR3 sequences, about 35% of which show up once; around 11% is in the top ten. The sequenced sample was blood. These receptors came from a woman in her thirties in good health.

This clonotype has just a few counts. V is TRBV30 and J is TRBJ1-2; perhaps TRBD1 as D (5 bases). Per germline, CDR1 GTSNPN and CDR2 SVGIG (reference sequence). The length of the CDR3 is 12 residues. Trimming took 4 bases from V and 8 from J, leaving 14 bases between them. The CDR3 reads CAWKIGRGGYTF. The DNA of the CDR3 is TGTGCCTGGAAAATCGGGAGGGGCGGCTACACCTTC.

The chain has TRBV20-1 and TRBJ2-5; D is uncertain. There are 14 residues in the CDR3. CDR1 is DFQATT and CDR2 is SNEGSKA in the germline V gene (reference sequence). The V and J ends lost 0 bases and 4 bases respectively, with 12 bases between them. The CDR3: CSARDPERRETQYF. The CDR3, as DNA: TGCAGTGCTAGAGATCCTGAGCGTCGAGAGACCCAGTACTTC.

A remark on this clonotype: The junction does not match germline at one end; this may be a read error. The chain has TRBV18 and TRBJ1-1, with D perhaps matching TRBD1 (5 bases). Germline assignment: CDR1 KGHSH and CDR2 LQKENI. The CDR3 runs to 15 residues. Written as DNA, the CDR3 is TGTGTCAGCTCACTACCCATGACAGCTAACACTGAAGCTTTCTTT. Encoded protein: CVSSLPMTANTEAFF. Full variable domain (outside the CDR3, taken from reference TRBV18 and TRBJ1-1): NAGVMQNPRHLVRRRGQEARLRCSPMKGHSHVYWYRQLPEEGLKFMVYLQKENIIDESGMPKERFSAEFPKEGPSILRIQQVVRGDSAAYFCVSSLPMTANTEAFFGQGTRLTVV.

CDR3 in amino acids: CASSRWDSDTQYF. The CDR3 DNA reads as TGTGCCAGCAGCCGGTGGGATTCAGATACGCAGTATTTT. The chain is built from TRBV3-1 and TRBJ2-3; D remains unclear. V was clipped by 4 bases and J by 4 bases, with 9 bases between them. The germline V gene encodes CDR1 LGHDT and CDR2 YNNKEL (reference sequence). This CDR3 comprises 13 residues.

This clonotype appeared a few times. The chain couples TRBV5-6 to TRBJ2-5, with D maybe TRBD2 (7 bases). V was trimmed by 0 bases and J by 4 bases, leaving 13 bases between them. The CDR3 loop spans 15 amino acids. CDR1 SGHDT and CDR2 YYEEEE come from the germline V gene. The CDR3 region has the DNA TGTGCCAGCAGCTTGGCCCGGGGGGCCCGAGAGACCCAGTACTTC. Protein sequence: CASSLARGARETQYF.

The chain uses TRBV5-5 and TRBJ2-7; a possible D gene is TRBD1 (5 bases). With 2 bases removed from V and 0 bases from J, the gap between germline ends came to 15 bases. CDR1 is SGHKS and CDR2 is YYEKEE in the germline V gene (reference sequence). This CDR3 comprises 16 residues. The CDR3 here is CASSFGRGSSSYEQYF. CDR3 DNA: TGTGCCAGCAGCTTTGGAAGGGGCTCGAGCTCCTACGAGCAGTACTTC.

There are a few counts of this clonotype. The J gene is TRBJ2-3, the V gene TRBV20-1, with TRBD2 identical over 8 bases. The CDR3 sequence is 14 residues long. CDR1 DFQATT and CDR2 SNEGSKA come from the germline V gene (reference sequence). V dropped 6 bases and J dropped 6; count of bases not matched to a gene: 11. CDR3 protein: CSAPPAGGHDTQYF. DNA of the CDR3: TGCAGTGCCCCCCCGGCGGGGGGTCATGATACGCAGTATTTT.

This clonotype was counted many times. The chain has TRBV5-1 and TRBJ1-5; D is ambiguous. Germline CDR1 and CDR2: SGHRS and YFSETQ. Trimming left V 4 bases short and J 7 bases short, with 12 bases between. The CDR3 spans 13 residues. The CDR3 loop reads CASSLGPGQPQHF. Written as DNA, the CDR3 is TGCGCCAGCAGCCTAGGACCAGGCCAGCCCCAGCATTTT.

This chain connects TRBV27 to TRBJ1-5; D is possibly TRBD1 (5 bases). V shed 7 bases and J shed 6 bases, with 22 bases lying between them. The V gene's germline CDR1 is MNHEY and CDR2 SMNVEV (reference sequence). The CDR3 runs 16 residues. For the CDR3, the DNA is TGTGCCAGCACTCCTGGAATGTCGGGGGTTGGTCAGCCCCAGCATTTT. Translating it yields CASTPGMSGVGQPQHF.

V is TRBV12-3 or TRBV12-4 and J is TRBJ1-2, with D unclear. Trimming removed 5 bases at V and 8 bases at J, with 15 bases between. This CDR3 spans 13 amino acids. CDR3 sequence: CASSPTTSGGYTF. DNA of the CDR3: TGTGCCAGCAGTCCGACAACTTCGGGGGGCTACACCTTC.

The gene calls are TRBV6-1 and TRBJ2-3; D unresolved. The germline gives CDR1 MNHNS, CDR2 SASEGT. The CDR3 runs to 16 residues. Trimming removed 2 bases at V and 11 bases at J, with 23 bases between. DNA for the CDR3: TGTGCCAGCAGTGAATTTCGAGCTCTCTCCGACAATGAGCAGTATTTT. Encoded protein: CASSEFRALSDNEQYF.

The gene calls are TRBV6-2 or TRBV6-3 and TRBJ2-5; 7 bases map to TRBD2. This CDR3 spans 15 amino acids. Per germline, CDR1 MNHEY and CDR2 SVGEGT. Germline trimming cut 0 bases from V and 5 bases from J; bases unmatched to any gene: 6. This chain's CDR3 is CASSYSAGDKETQYF. For the CDR3, the DNA is TGTGCCAGCAGTTACTCGGCGGGAGATAAGGAGACCCAGTACTTC.

The rearrangement joins TRBV18 to TRBJ2-1; the D gene is possibly TRBD2 (5 bases). The CDR3 runs to 15 residues. Germline V CDR1 and CDR2: KGHSH, LQKENI. V lost 8 bases to trimming and J lost 2 bases, with 16 bases between them. The CDR3 here is CASIRRQEPYNEQFF. The CDR3 coding sequence is TGTGCCAGCATCAGGAGGCAGGAACCCTACAATGAGCAGTTCTTC. Looking up the rest from reference TRBV18 and TRBJ2-1 gives the full variable domain: NAGVMQNPRHLVRRRGQEARLRCSPMKGHSHVYWYRQLPEEGLKFMVYLQKENIIDESGMPKERFSAEFPKEGPSILRIQQVVRGDSAAYFCASIRRQEPYNEQFFGPGTRLTVL.

The chain employs TRBV7-6 and TRBJ2-1, with TRBD1 matching over 11 bases. Germline values: CDR1 SGHVS, CDR2 FNYEAQ. With 5 bases clipped from V and 3 bases from J, the junction kept 15 bases outside the gene matches. This CDR3 is 19 amino acids long. Here the CDR3 DNA reads TGTGCCAGCAGCCCCGATATCAGTCCGGGACAGGGGGACTACAATGAGCAGTTCTTC. As protein: CASSPDISPGQGDYNEQFF.